These 17 T cell receptor beta chains came from one sample sequenced in a study of cytomegalovirus exposure and HLA in healthy donors listed by TCRdb under 2017. To prepare the library, the immunoSEQ multiplex PCR assay was applied. A mixture of 60 forward primers for TCR Vbeta segments and 13 reverse primers for TCR Jbeta segments was used in the multiplex PCR. The table comes from immuneACCESS by way of TCRdb, which keeps in-frame sequences with V and J called. Part of the clones is missing from these tables; in studies checked, under half for an unresolved V gene and the rest for unknown reasons. The sample yields over 150,000 clones; roughly 82% were counted once. The ten largest clones represent roughly 1.6% of the sample. The sequenced material came from PBMCs. These receptors were taken from a girl aged 5 to 17 in good health and CMV-seropositive.

The chain is built from TRBV5-4 and TRBJ1-4; a possible D gene is TRBD1 (6 bases). V was shortened by 9 bases and J by 7 bases, with 16 bases between the two germline ends. The CDR3 consists of 13 residues. CDR1 and CDR2 (germline): SGHNT, YYREEE (reference sequence). The CDR3 sequence: CATTKDSAEKLFF. In DNA form, the CDR3 reads TGTGCCACTACCAAGGACAGCGCTGAAAAACTGTTTTTT. The whole variable domain, filled in from reference TRBV5-4 and TRBJ1-4, reads ETGVTQSPTHLIKTRGQQVTLRCSSQSGHNTVSWYQQALGQGPQFIFQYYREEENGRGNFPPRFSGLQFPNYSSELNVNALELDDSALYLCATTKDSAEKLFFGSGTQLSVL.

The CDR3 DNA is TGTGCCATCAGTGAGTCTGACTTCTTCCGACTCTCCTACAATGAGCAGTTCTTC. As protein: CAISESDFFRLSYNEQFF. The J gene is TRBJ2-1, the V gene TRBV10-3; D unresolved. Trimming shortened V by 0 bases and J by 0 bases, and 15 bases separated the two germline ends. The germline V gene encodes CDR1 ENHRY and CDR2 SYGVKD. This CDR3 has 18 residues.

The chain carries TRBV7-8 and TRBJ2-1, with TRBD2 matching 9 bases. Germline V CDR1 and CDR2: SGHVS, FQNEAQ. Germline trimming cut 8 bases from V and 8 bases from J; bases unmatched to any gene: 13. The CDR3 length is 15 residues. The CDR3, as DNA: TGTGCCAGCGGGGCGGCGGGGGGGCGGGGCGATGAGCAGTTCTTC. Its translation: CASGAAGGRGDEQFF.

This chain uses TRBV5-6 with TRBJ2-5, with 8 positions matching TRBD2. The germline V gene encodes CDR1 SGHDT and CDR2 YYEEEE. The J segment lost 5 bases and the V segment lost 2 bases, leaving 2 bases of the junction unmatched. The length of the CDR3 is 13 residues. The chain's CDR3 is CASSLAGAETQYF. DNA of the CDR3: TGTGCCAGCAGCTTAGCGGGGGCGGAGACCCAGTACTTC.

The V gene is TRBV7-3, the J gene TRBJ2-4, with 8 bases lining up with TRBD2. The J segment lost 2 bases and the V segment lost 1 base, leaving 19 bases of the junction unmatched. CDR3 length equals 21 residues. Per the germline V gene, CDR1 is SGHTA and CDR2 is FQGTGA. The CDR3 sequence is CASSLNFGEWGGGSSKNIQYF. Here the CDR3 DNA reads TGTGCCAGCAGCTTAAATTTTGGCGAGTGGGGCGGGGGGTCGTCCAAAAACATTCAGTACTTC.

The sample holds a few counts of this clone. The genes are TRBV5-4 and TRBJ2-1, with TRBD2 matching over 9 bases. Looked up from germline, CDR1 is SGHNT and CDR2 is YYREEE (reference sequence). V trimming: 1 base; J trimming: 12 bases; junction bases outside the gene matches: 8. The CDR3 covers 14 residues. The CDR3 loop is CASSLSGGIGTQFF. The CDR3 coding sequence is TGTGCCAGCAGCTTGAGCGGGGGGATAGGGACGCAGTTCTTC.

This chain links TRBV18 with TRBJ1-2, with 10 bases aligning to TRBD1. The V gene's germline CDR1 is KGHSH and CDR2 LQKENI. V shed 8 bases, J shed 4 bases, and the junction held 4 bases outside the gene matches. This CDR3 has 13 residues. The CDR3 DNA is TGTGCCAGCAAAGACAGGGGGCCCTATGGCTACACCTTC. Residues: CASKDRGPYGYTF. Using reference TRBV18 and TRBJ1-2 for the parts outside the CDR3, the full variable domain is NAGVMQNPRHLVRRRGQEARLRCSPMKGHSHVYWYRQLPEEGLKFMVYLQKENIIDESGMPKERFSAEFPKEGPSILRIQQVVRGDSAAYFCASKDRGPYGYTFGSGTRLTVV.

The chain recombines TRBV28 with TRBJ2-7; 11 nucleotides line up with TRBD1. Trimming removed 6 bases from V and 5 bases from J; junction bases left unmatched: 3. The CDR3 has 13 amino acids. Germline CDR1 is MDHEN and CDR2 is SYDVKM. CDR3 amino acids: CASRRTGGDEQYF. DNA of the CDR3: TGTGCCAGCAGGCGGACAGGGGGCGACGAGCAGTACTTC.

The chain carries TRBV2 and TRBJ2-7; D uncertain. The V gene's germline CDR1 is SNHLY and CDR2 FYNNEI. This CDR3 contains 15 residues. Trimming shortened V by 6 bases and J by 0 bases, and 15 bases separated the two germline ends. The CDR3 DNA sequence: TGTGCCAGCAGAAACAGACCAAAACACTCCTACGAGCAGTACTTC. It encodes CASRNRPKHSYEQYF.

J is TRBJ2-5 and V is TRBV28, with 10 bases that match TRBD2. V was pared by 6 bases and J by 5 bases, with 6 bases of the junction left unmatched. From germline, CDR1 is MDHEN and CDR2 SYDVKM. The CDR3 sequence is 14 residues long. The CDR3 here is CASRGLASFETQYF. The CDR3 DNA follows: TGTGCCAGCAGGGGACTAGCGTCTTTTGAGACCCAGTACTTC. Full variable domain (outside the CDR3, taken from reference TRBV28 and TRBJ2-5): DVKVTQSSRYLVKRTGEKVFLECVQDMDHENMFWYRQDPGLGLRLIYFSYDVKMKEKGDIPEGYSVSREKKERFSLILESASTNQTSMYLCASRGLASFETQYFGPGTRLLVL.

The chain couples TRBV30 to TRBJ2-7; tentatively, D is TRBD1 (6 bases). Germline lookup yields CDR1 GTSNPN and CDR2 SVGIG (reference sequence). This CDR3 region has 12 residues. V was shortened by 3 bases and J by 5 bases, with 11 bases between the two germline ends. The CDR3 sequence is CAWSGWGHEQYF. CDR3 bases: TGTGCCTGGAGCGGGTGGGGGCACGAGCAGTACTTC.

V usage is TRBV5-1 and J usage is TRBJ2-7, with 9 bases matching TRBD2. The germline V gene has CDR1 SGHRS and CDR2 YFSETQ. J lost 5 bases, V lost 3 bases, and 3 bases had no gene match. The CDR3 has 13 amino acids. Here the CDR3 reads CASSYSGSNEQYF. CDR3 DNA sequence: TGCGCCAGCAGCTATAGCGGGAGCAACGAGCAGTACTTC. The full variable domain, with the rest looked up from reference TRBV5-1 and TRBJ2-7, is KAGVTQTPRYLIKTRGQQVTLSCSPISGHRSVSWYQQTPGQGLQFLFEYFSETQRNKGNFPGRFSGRQFSNSRSEMNVSTLELGDSALYLCASSYSGSNEQYFGPGTRLTVT.

V gene TRBV28 combines with J gene TRBJ1-5; D not certain. Germline assignment: CDR1 MDHEN and CDR2 SYDVKM. This CDR3 is built from 15 residues. Trimming removed 3 bases from V and 4 bases from J, with 13 bases in between. CDR3 in amino acids: CASSFGLSGNQPQHF. CDR3 coding DNA: TGTGCCAGCAGTTTTGGGTTAAGCGGTAATCAGCCCCAGCATTTT.

The V call is TRBV30, the J call TRBJ2-1; 8 bases map to TRBD1. CDR3 length: 14 residues. Germline trimming cut 5 bases from V and 4 bases from J; bases unmatched to any gene: 7. Germline V lookup: CDR1 GTSNPN, CDR2 SVGIG (reference sequence). The CDR3, as DNA: TGTGCCTGGGCGGGGACAGGTCGATACAATGAGCAGTTCTTC. Amino acid sequence: CAWAGTGRYNEQFF.

The CDR3 DNA reads as TGCGCCAGCAGCCAGGGGCCTGGGCCCCCGCAAGAGACCCAGTACTTC. It encodes CASSQGPGPPQETQYF. This chain joins TRBV4-1 and TRBJ2-5, with a possible D match to TRBD1 (5 bases). The CDR3 loop spans 16 amino acids. The V end lost 3 bases, the J end lost 2 bases, and 16 bases lay between the germline ends. CDR1 and CDR2 from the germline V gene are MGHRA and YSYEKL.

A remark on this clone: The sample holds other DNA sequences that translate to the same CDR3. This sequence joins TRBV2 and TRBJ2-7; 8 nucleotides match TRBD1. CDR1 and CDR2 from the germline V gene are SNHLY and FYNNEI. The CDR3 has 14 residues. Germline trimming cut 4 bases from V and 2 bases from J; bases unmatched to any gene: 4. CDR3 loop: CASSVQGATYEQYF. CDR3 DNA sequence: TGTGCCAGCAGTGTCCAGGGGGCCACCTACGAGCAGTACTTC. Variable domain in full (rest from reference TRBV2 and TRBJ2-7): EPEVTQTPSHQVTQMGQEVILRCVPISNHLYFYWYRQILGQKVEFLVSFYNNEISEKSEIFDDQFSVERPDGSNFTLKIRSTKLEDSAMYFCASSVQGATYEQYFGPGTRLTVT.

CDR3 residues: CASSRTVRSSYEQYF. CDR3 nucleotides: TGTGCCAGCAGTCGGACAGTCAGGAGCTCCTACGAGCAGTACTTC. The chain recombines TRBV27 with TRBJ2-7; a weak D match, TRBD1 (6 bases). Germline V gene data show CDR1 as MNHEY and CDR2 as SMNVEV (reference sequence). CDR3 length: 15 amino acids. The V end was cut by 5 bases, the J end by 0 bases, with 14 bases between.